These T cell receptor beta chains were read from a single sample in a study of cytomegalovirus exposure and HLA in healthy donors. Here immunoSEQ multiplex PCR was the method, and the copy in TCRdb shows in-frame clones only, minus some. Among a few hundred thousand clones listed, 70% to 80% were seen once. Sequenced: PBMCs. The receptors shown here come from a young woman in good health and CMV-seronegative. CDR3s include the opening cysteine and the closing phenylalanine or tryptophan. The D gene is left open where the match is weak. Not every row has a clone size; where given, it reads once, few, many or a size class.

clone size	V gene	J gene	D gene	CDR3 protein	CDR3 DNA
NA	TRBV5-1	TRBJ2-2	NA	CASSIGANTGELFF	TGCGCCAGCAGCATAGGAGCGAACACCGGGGAGCTGTTTTTT
few	TRBV18	TRBJ1-4	NA	CASSPTGGNEKLFF	TGTGCCAGCTCGCCCACCGGGGGGAATGAAAAACTGTTTTTT
NA	TRBV11-2	TRBJ2-6	TRBD1	CASSFTGAAGANVLTF	TGTGCCAGCAGCTTTACAGGGGCAGCTGGGGCCAACGTCCTGACTTTC
NA	TRBV2	TRBJ1-4	NA	CASSGGGRDLFF	TGTGCCAGCAGCGGGGGGGGACGGGATTTGTTTTTT
many	TRBV21-1	TRBJ2-7	NA	CASSKVAGQGTYEQYF	TGTGCCAGCAGCAAAGTGGCGGGACAGGGTACCTACGAGCAGTACTTC
NA	TRBV5-1	TRBJ2-2	TRBD2	CASSLARGGNTGELFF	TGCGCCAGCAGCTTGGCCCGGGGGGGGAACACCGGGGAGCTGTTTTTT
NA	TRBV29-1	TRBJ1-1	NA	CSVARGEAFF	TGCAGCGTCGCTAGGGGCGAAGCTTTCTTT
NA	TRBV15	TRBJ2-7	TRBD1	CATSQDREIIRGQYF	TGTGCCACCAGCCAGGACAGGGAAATAATCAGGGGGCAGTACTTC
NA	TRBV2	TRBJ2-5	NA	CASSGNGLETQYF	TGTGCCAGCAGCGGGAACGGATTGGAGACCCAGTACTTC
NA	TRBV18	TRBJ1-5	NA	CASSQGRNQPQHF	TGTGCCAGCTCACAGGGGCGCAATCAGCCCCAGCATTTT
NA	TRBV4-1	TRBJ2-4	TRBD2	CASSQERLAGAPRGIQYF	TGCGCCAGCAGCCAAGAGAGACTAGCGGGGGCCCCTCGCGGCATTCAGTACTTC
NA	TRBV27	TRBJ2-1	NA	CASSDLGAGGWVQFF	TGTGCCAGCAGTGACTTAGGCGCTGGTGGGTGGGTGCAGTTCTTC
NA	TRBV28	TRBJ1-2	TRBD1	CASRTGGGYGYTF	TGTGCCAGCAGGACAGGGGGTGGCTATGGCTACACCTTC
NA	TRBV6-1	TRBJ1-2	NA	CASSDDRDITNYGYTF	TGTGCCAGCAGTGACGACCGGGACATTACTAACTATGGCTACACCTTC
few	TRBV7-9	TRBJ1-4	TRBD1	CASSWTGINEKLFF	TGTGCCAGCAGCTGGACAGGGATTAATGAAAAACTGTTTTTT
NA	TRBV5-6	TRBJ2-5	TRBD2	CASSLEAGGLETQYF	TGTGCCAGCAGCTTGGAAGCGGGAGGGCTGGAGACCCAGTACTTC
NA	TRBV2	TRBJ2-5	TRBD1	CASSGDSLASQYF	TGTGCCAGCAGCGGGGACAGCCTGGCGTCCCAGTACTTC
NA	TRBV5-6	TRBJ2-2	NA	CASSLAGLGELFF	TGTGCCAGCAGCTTGGCAGGGTTGGGGGAGCTGTTTTTT
few	TRBV9	TRBJ1-1	TRBD1	CASSEYRGGTEAFF	TGTGCCAGCAGCGAATACAGGGGTGGCACTGAAGCTTTCTTT
NA	TRBV10-2	TRBJ1-5	NA	CASSEGRSRNQPQHF	TGCGCCAGCAGTGAGGGCAGGTCCCGTAATCAGCCCCAGCATTTT
few	TRBV5-5	TRBJ2-3	NA	CASSRGAGSTDTQYF	TGTGCCAGCAGTCGGGGGGCGGGGAGCACAGATACGCAGTATTTT
NA	TRBV14	TRBJ1-1	NA	CASSQDREKNTEAFF	TGTGCCAGCAGCCAAGATCGAGAAAAGAACACTGAAGCTTTCTTT
NA	TRBV28	TRBJ2-1	NA	CASSPGLSYNEQFF	TGTGCCAGCAGCCCAGGGCTTAGTTACAATGAGCAGTTCTTC
once	TRBV5-1	TRBJ2-2	NA	CASSPRAEANTGELFF	TGCGCCAGCAGCCCCCGAGCGGAAGCGAACACCGGGGAGCTGTTTTTT
once	TRBV18	TRBJ1-2	NA	CASSPPSGYGYTF	TGTGCCAGCTCACCACCTTCCGGTTATGGCTACACCTTC
NA	TRBV7-9	TRBJ2-3	TRBD2	CASSSSGGATDTQYF	TGTGCCAGCAGCTCTAGCGGGGGGGCGACAGATACGCAGTATTTT
NA	TRBV30	TRBJ1-5	NA	CAWSPRQFPDAQHF	TGTGCCTGGAGTCCTAGACAGTTCCCTGACGCGCAGCATTTT
NA	TRBV15	TRBJ2-7	NA	CATHWTPREQYF	TGTGCCACCCACTGGACTCCACGGGAGCAGTACTTC
once	TRBV11-2	TRBJ2-5	TRBD2	CASSYGSYTRAGETQYF	TGTGCCAGCAGCTATGGGTCGTACACTCGAGCGGGGGAGACCCAGTACTTC
NA	TRBV4-1	TRBJ2-2	TRBD1	CASNSRVWDRENTGELFF	TGCGCCAGCAACTCAAGGGTGTGGGACAGGGAGAACACCGGGGAGCTGTTTTTT
NA	TRBV5-1	TRBJ2-6	NA	CASSIHRGSGANVLTF	TGCGCCAGCAGCATTCACCGAGGCTCTGGGGCCAACGTCCTGACTTTC
once	TRBV9	TRBJ2-7	TRBD2	CASSSNSRGGPSYEQYF	TGTGCCAGCAGCTCAAATTCGCGGGGGGGCCCGTCCTACGAGCAGTACTTC
NA	TRBV6-1	TRBJ1-6	NA	CASSEVRRGRNLYNSPLHF	TGTGCCAGCAGTGAAGTCCGGCGGGGACGAAACCTCTATAATTCACCCCTCCACTTT
few	TRBV2	TRBJ2-7	NA	CASSSLYEQYF	TGTGCCAGCAGTTCGTTATACGAGCAGTACTTC
NA	TRBV6-5	TRBJ1-2	NA	CASSYSRLRGLYGYTF	TGTGCCAGCAGTTACTCGAGGCTGCGGGGGCTCTATGGCTACACCTTC
once	TRBV9	TRBJ2-3	NA	CASSVFVQGSTDTQYF	TGTGCCAGCAGCGTATTTGTGCAGGGTTCCACAGATACGCAGTATTTT
few	TRBV7-9	TRBJ1-3	NA	CASSFGGSGNTIYF	TGTGCCAGCAGCTTCGGGGGTTCGGGAAACACCATATATTTT
NA	TRBV14	TRBJ2-3	TRBD2	CASSQRASGGTDTQYF	TGTGCCAGCAGCCAGAGGGCTAGCGGAGGCACAGATACGCAGTATTTT
NA	TRBV5-6	TRBJ1-1	NA	CASSLERAGARDTEAFF	TGTGCCAGCAGCTTGGAACGGGCAGGGGCTCGGGACACTGAAGCTTTCTTT
NA	TRBV5-1	TRBJ2-1	TRBD2	CASSLGVLAGVIKQFF	TGCGCCAGCAGCTTGGGTGTTCTAGCGGGGGTAATTAAGCAGTTCTTC
NA	TRBV4-2	TRBJ2-7	TRBD2	CASSPLGLAGTNEQYF	TGTGCCAGCAGCCCTTTGGGACTAGCGGGAACTAACGAGCAGTACTTC
NA	TRBV7-9	TRBJ1-2	NA	CASSAAGKVNYGYTF	TGTGCCAGCAGCGCGGCGGGAAAGGTCAACTATGGCTACACCTTC
NA	TRBV30	TRBJ1-3	NA	CAWRTSGDSGNTIYF	TGTGCCTGGAGGACCTCAGGGGACTCTGGAAACACCATATATTTT
NA	TRBV25-1	TRBJ2-2	NA	CASSERGSPPGELFF	TGTGCCAGCAGTGAACGTGGTAGCCCCCCCGGGGAGCTGTTTTTT
NA	TRBV5-4	TRBJ1-2	NA	CASRKGGGAEIYGYTF	TGTGCCAGCAGAAAAGGGGGAGGGGCCGAGATCTATGGCTACACCTTC
NA	TRBV28	TRBJ1-2	NA	CASSLGGRNYGYTF	TGTGCCAGCAGTTTGGGGGGGCGCAACTATGGCTACACCTTC